The clone carrying this T cell receptor (beta chain) appeared a few times. The data originate from a study of beta chain features in type 1 diabetes. V lost 5 bases, J lost 4 bases, and 17 bases lay in between. Germline-derived CDR1 and CDR2 are MNHEY and SVGAGI. There are 15 residues in the CDR3. Every isolated RNA sample was fully reverse transcribed, so sequencing captured expressed TCRB transcripts. It was found that naive, central memory and regulatory T cell samples averaged around 3.8 million reads. Profiling relied on immunoSEQ multiplex PCR, and the TCRdb table lists in-frame clones only, not all of them. The sample comprises fewer than 900,000 clones, roughly a sixth of which are singletons, and 0.02% to 0.025% rests with the top ten.

The receptor's source is a woman in her late teens or twenties in good health. Sequencing was carried out using naive CD4+ T cells from blood. The chain couples TRBV6-5 to TRBJ1-2; D may be TRBD1 (5 bases). CDR3 DNA sequence: TGTGCCAGCAGTCCGGCCGTCCGAGGGGTCTATGGCTACACCTTC. It specifies CASSPAVRGVYGYTF.